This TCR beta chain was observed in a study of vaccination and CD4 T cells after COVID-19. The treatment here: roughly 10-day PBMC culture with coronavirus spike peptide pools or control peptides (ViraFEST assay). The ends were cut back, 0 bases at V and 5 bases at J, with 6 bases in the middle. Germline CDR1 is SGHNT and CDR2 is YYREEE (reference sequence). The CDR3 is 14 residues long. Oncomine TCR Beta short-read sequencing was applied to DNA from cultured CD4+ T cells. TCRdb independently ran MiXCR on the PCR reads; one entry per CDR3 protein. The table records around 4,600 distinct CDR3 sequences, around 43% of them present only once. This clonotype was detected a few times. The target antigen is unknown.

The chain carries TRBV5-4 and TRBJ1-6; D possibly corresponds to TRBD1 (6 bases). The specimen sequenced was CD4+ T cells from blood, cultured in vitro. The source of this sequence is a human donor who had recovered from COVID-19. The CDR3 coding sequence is TGTGCCAGCAGCTTGGACAGGGATAATTCACCCCTCCACTTT. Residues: CASSLDRDNSPLHF.